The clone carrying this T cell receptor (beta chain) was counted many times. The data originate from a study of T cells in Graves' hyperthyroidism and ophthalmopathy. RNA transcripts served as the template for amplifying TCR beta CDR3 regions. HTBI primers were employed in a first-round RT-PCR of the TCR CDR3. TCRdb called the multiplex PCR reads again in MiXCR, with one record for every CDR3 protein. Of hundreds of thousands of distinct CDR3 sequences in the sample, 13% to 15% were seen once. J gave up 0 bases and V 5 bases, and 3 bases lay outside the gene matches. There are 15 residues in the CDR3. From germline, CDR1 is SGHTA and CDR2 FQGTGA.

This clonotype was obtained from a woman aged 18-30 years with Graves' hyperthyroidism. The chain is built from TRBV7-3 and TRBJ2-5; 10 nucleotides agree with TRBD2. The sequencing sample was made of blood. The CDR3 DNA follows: TGTGCCAGCAGCCTAGCGGGAGCGTACCAAGAGACCCAGTACTTC. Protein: CASSLAGAYQETQYF.